This entry describes one T cell receptor (beta chain). Its antigen is not identified. These data belong to a study of cytomegalovirus exposure and HLA in healthy donors. Study-level background: One earlier analysis, a look at 150 million to 200 million T cells, found some 120 million unique TCR beta sequences. Genetic ancestry analysis placed 75% to 85% of the 398 donors that were genotyped in the Caucasian-associated cluster.

The CDR3 contains 14 residues. V was clipped by 4 bases and J by 1 base, with 10 bases between them. The V gene's germline CDR1 is ENHRY and CDR2 SYGVKD. Points from the study as a whole: Sequences of the TCR beta chain were said to predict the HLA-A and HLA-B alleles of most subjects accurately.

Vbeta (60) and Jbeta (13) primers were used in the PCR. Profiled with immunoSEQ multiplex PCR; TCRdb holds only in-frame clones, not every one. The sample lists over 95,000 clones, 60% to 85% occurring once. Though probably carrying unrecorded immune exposures, donors were nominally healthy at sampling. The TCR sequence derives from a woman aged 40 to 55 in good health and CMV-seropositive. The source material was PBMCs. This rearrangement joins TRBV10-3 to TRBJ1-1; D remains ambiguous. Here the CDR3 reads CAISASTGNTEAFF. CDR3 DNA sequence: TGTGCCATCAGTGCCTCGACGGGGAACACTGAAGCTTTCTTT.